The T cell receptor (beta chain) described here comes from a study of T cell repertoires in cytomegalovirus infection. TCRdb re-analysed the reads in MiXCR, keeping a single row per CDR3 protein. The table has over 300,000 distinct CDR3 sequences, around a sixth seen once. The length of the CDR3 is 17 residues. The trim removed 5 bases at V and 7 bases at J, leaving 13 bases unmatched. Germline assignment: CDR1 MDHEN and CDR2 SYDVKM. The receptor's source is a human donor in good health (CMV status not recorded). Some clones in this sample may be carry-over from other donors' samples. The chain uses TRBV28 and TRBJ1-4; 10 positions agree with TRBD1. The sequencing sample was made of PBMCs. This CDR3 is CASSPPLTGGVGEKLFF. In DNA, the CDR3 is TGTGCCAGCAGTCCCCCACTGACAGGGGGCGTAGGTGAAAAACTGTTTTTT.